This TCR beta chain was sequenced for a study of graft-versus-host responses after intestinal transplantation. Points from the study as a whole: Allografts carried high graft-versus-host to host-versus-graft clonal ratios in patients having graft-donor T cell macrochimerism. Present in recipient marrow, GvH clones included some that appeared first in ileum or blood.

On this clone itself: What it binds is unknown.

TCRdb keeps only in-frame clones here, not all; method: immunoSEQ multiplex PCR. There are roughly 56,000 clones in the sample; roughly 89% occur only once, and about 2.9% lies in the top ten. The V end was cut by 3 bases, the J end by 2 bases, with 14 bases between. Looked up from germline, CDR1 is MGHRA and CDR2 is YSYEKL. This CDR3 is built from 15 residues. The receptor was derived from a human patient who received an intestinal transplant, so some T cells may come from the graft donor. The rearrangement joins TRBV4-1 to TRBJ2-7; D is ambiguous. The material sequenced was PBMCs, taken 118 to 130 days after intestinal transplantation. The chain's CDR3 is CASSQDLTPAYEQYF. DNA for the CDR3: TGCGCCAGCAGCCAGGACCTAACACCAGCCTACGAGCAGTACTTC.